The clone carrying this T cell receptor (beta chain) was seen at least ten times. The antigen is unknown. Germline values: CDR1 SGHRS, CDR2 YFSETQ. The CDR3 sequence is 15 residues long. Trimming took off 3 bases at V and 5 bases at J, with 17 bases between the two ends. This record belongs to a study of T-cell reconstitution after alpha-beta-depleted transplantation in children. Study-wide findings and caveats: There were reportedly several hundred expanded graft clones from which alpha-beta T cells came about two months after transplant. Hyperexpanded clones declined; after one year, newly produced T cells mostly supplied diversity.

Preparation of the TCRbeta library used unique molecular identifiers. TCRdb used MiXCR to reprocess the PCR reads, holding one entry per CDR3 protein. The sample lists under 300,000 distinct CDR3 sequences, 11% occurring once. The sample consisted of peripheral blood, taken 180 days after TCRalphabeta/CD19-depleted stem cell transplant. The V call is TRBV5-1, the J call TRBJ2-5; D could derive from TRBD1 or TRBD2 (6 bases each). The receptor was derived from a male patient aged 2-10 years who had a stem cell transplant for chronic granulomatous disease, so the T cells may come from the graft donor. CDR3 nucleotides: TGCGCCAGCAGCTCAATCGTGGGGGGCTTGGAGACCCAGTACTTC. Protein: CASSSIVGGLETQYF.